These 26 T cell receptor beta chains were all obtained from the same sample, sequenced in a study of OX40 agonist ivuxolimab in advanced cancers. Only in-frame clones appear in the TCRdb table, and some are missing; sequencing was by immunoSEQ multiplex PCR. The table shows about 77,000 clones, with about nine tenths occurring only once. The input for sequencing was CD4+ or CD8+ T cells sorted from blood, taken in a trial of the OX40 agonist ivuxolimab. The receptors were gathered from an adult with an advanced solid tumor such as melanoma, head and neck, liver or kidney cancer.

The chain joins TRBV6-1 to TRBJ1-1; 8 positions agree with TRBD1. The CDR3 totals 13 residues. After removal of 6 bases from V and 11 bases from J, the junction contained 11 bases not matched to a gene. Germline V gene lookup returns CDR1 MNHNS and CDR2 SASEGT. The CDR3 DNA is TGTGCCAGCAGCCCTCTCAGGGGGCGGGGCGCTTTCTTT. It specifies CASSPLRGRGAFF.

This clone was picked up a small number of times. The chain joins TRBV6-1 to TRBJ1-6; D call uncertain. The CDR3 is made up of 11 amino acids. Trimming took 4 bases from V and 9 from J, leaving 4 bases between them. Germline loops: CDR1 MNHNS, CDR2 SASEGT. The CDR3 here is CASSGLSPLHF. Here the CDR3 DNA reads TGTGCCAGCAGTGGCCTTTCACCCCTCCACTTT.

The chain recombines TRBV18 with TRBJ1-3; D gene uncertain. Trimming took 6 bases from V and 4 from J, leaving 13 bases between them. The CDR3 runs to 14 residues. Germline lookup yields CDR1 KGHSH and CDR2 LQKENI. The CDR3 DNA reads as TGTGCCAGCTCTCCAACGGACGCGGGAAACACCATATATTTT. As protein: CASSPTDAGNTIYF.

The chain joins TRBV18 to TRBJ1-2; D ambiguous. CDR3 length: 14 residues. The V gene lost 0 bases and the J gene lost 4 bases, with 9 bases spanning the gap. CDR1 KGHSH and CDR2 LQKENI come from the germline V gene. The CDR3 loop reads CASSPPPGAYGYTF. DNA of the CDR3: TGTGCCAGCTCACCACCGCCAGGAGCCTATGGCTACACCTTC.

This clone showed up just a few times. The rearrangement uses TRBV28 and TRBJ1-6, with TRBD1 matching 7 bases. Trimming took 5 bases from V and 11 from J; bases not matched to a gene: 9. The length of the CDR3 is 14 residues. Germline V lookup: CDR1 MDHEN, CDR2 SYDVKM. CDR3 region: CASSTQGNSTPLHF. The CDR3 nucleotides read TGTGCCAGCAGTACACAGGGGAATAGTACACCCCTCCACTTT.

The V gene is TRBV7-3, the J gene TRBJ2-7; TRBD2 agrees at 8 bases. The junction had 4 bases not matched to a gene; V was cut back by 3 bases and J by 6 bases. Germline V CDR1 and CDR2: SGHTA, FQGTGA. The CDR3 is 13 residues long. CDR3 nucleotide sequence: TGTGCCAGCAGCTTTACACGGGAGGGCGAGCAGTACTTC. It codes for CASSFTREGEQYF.

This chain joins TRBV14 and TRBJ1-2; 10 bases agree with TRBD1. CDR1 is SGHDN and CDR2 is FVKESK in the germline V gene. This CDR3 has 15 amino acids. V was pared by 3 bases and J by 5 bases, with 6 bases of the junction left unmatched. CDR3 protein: CASSQPGQGFYGYTF. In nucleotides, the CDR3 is TGTGCCAGCAGCCAGCCGGGACAGGGGTTTTATGGCTACACCTTC.

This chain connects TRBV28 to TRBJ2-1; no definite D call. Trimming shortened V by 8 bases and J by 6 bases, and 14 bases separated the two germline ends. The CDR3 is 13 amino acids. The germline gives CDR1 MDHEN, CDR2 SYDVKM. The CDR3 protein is CASLALGINEQFF. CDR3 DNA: TGTGCCAGCTTAGCCTTAGGAATCAATGAGCAGTTCTTC.

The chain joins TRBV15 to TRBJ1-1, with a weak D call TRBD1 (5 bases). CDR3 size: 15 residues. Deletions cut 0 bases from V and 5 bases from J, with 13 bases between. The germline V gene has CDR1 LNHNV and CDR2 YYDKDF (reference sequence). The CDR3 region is CATSRDRWGLTEAFF. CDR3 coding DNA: TGTGCCACCAGCAGAGATCGTTGGGGCCTGACTGAAGCTTTCTTT.

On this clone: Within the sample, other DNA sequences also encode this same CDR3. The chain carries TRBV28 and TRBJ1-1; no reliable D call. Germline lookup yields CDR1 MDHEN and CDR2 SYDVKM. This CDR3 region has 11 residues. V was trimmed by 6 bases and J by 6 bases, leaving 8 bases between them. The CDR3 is CASRGRPEAFF. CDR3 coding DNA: TGTGCCAGCAGGGGGAGGCCTGAAGCTTTCTTT.

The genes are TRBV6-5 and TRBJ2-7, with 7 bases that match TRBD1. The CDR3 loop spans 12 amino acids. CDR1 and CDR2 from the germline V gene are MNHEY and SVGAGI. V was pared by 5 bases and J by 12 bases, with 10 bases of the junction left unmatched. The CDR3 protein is CASSPQGDTAYF. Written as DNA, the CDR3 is TGTGCCAGCAGTCCTCAGGGGGACACCGCGTACTTC.

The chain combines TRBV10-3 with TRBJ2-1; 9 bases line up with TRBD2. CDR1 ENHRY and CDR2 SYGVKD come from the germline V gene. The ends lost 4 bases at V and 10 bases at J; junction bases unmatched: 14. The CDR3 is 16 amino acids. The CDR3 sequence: CAISVVAGEPSSEQFF. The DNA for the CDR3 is TGTGCCATCAGTGTGGTAGCGGGAGAGCCCTCCAGCGAGCAGTTCTTC.

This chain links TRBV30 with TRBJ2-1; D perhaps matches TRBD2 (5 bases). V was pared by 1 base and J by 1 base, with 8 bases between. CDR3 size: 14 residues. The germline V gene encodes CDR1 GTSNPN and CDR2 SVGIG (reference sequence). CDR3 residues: CAWSAGYSYNEQFF. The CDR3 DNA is TGTGCCTGGAGTGCGGGATATTCCTACAATGAGCAGTTCTTC.

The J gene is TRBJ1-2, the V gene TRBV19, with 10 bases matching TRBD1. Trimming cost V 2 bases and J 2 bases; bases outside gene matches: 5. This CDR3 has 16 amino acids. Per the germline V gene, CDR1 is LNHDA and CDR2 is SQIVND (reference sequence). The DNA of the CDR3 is TGTGCCAGTAGTATACCGGGACAGGGGAAGAACTATGGCTACACCTTC. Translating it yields CASSIPGQGKNYGYTF.

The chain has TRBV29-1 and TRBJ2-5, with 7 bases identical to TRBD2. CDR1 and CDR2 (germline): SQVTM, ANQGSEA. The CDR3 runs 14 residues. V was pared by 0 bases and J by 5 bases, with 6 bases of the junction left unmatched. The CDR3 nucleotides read TGCAGCGTTGAAGACGGACTAGTGACCGAGACCCAGTACTTC. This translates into CSVEDGLVTETQYF.

This chain's CDR3 is CASSLPSGTGYGGYTF. The CDR3 coding sequence is TGTGCCAGCAGTTTACCCTCCGGGACAGGGTATGGCGGCTACACCTTC. The chain uses TRBV28 and TRBJ1-2; 9 positions agree with TRBD1. The CDR3 consists of 16 residues. Germline-derived CDR1 and CDR2 are MDHEN and SYDVKM. The V and J ends lost 2 bases and 8 bases, in that order; junction bases with no gene match: 12.

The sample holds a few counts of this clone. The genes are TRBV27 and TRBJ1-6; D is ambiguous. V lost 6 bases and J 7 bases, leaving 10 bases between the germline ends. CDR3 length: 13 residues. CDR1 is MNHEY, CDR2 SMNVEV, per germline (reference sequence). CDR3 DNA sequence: TGTGCCAGCAGGGCGTCCGAAAATTCACCCCTCCACTTT. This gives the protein CASRASENSPLHF.

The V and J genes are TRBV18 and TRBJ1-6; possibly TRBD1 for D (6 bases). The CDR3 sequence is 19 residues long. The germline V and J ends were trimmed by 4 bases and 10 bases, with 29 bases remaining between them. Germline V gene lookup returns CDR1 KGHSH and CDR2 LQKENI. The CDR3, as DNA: TGTGCCAGCTCACTATCGACAGGATCTTCCCCTTTAGTAGCCTCACCCCTCCACTTT. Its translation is CASSLSTGSSPLVASPLHF.

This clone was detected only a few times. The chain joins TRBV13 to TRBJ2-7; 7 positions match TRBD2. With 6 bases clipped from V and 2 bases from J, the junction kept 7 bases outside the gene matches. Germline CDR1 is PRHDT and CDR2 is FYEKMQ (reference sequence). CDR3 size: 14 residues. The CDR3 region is CASRRASGTYEQYF. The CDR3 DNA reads TGTGCCAGCAGACGTGCCAGCGGGACCTACGAGCAGTACTTC.

The CDR3 spells CASRIPGGDEQYF. CDR3 DNA sequence: TGTGCCAGCAGGATCCCGGGCGGGGACGAGCAGTACTTC. V usage is TRBV6-6 and J usage is TRBJ2-7; possibly TRBD2 for D (6 bases). Per germline, CDR1 MNHNY and CDR2 SVGAGI (reference sequence). V lost 6 bases to trimming and J lost 5 bases, with 14 bases between them. The length of the CDR3 is 13 residues.

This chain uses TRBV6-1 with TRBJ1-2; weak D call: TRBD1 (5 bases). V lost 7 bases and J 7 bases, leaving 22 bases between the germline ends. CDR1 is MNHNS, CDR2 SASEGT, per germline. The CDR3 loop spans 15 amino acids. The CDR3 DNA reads TGTGCCAGCACCCTAGGTAGGGCCTCGGGACCTGGCTACACCTTC. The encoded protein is CASTLGRASGPGYTF.

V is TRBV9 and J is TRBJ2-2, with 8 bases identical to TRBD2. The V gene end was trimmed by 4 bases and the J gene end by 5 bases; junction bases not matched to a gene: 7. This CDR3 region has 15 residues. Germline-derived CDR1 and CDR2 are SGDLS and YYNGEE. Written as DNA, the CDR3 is TGTGCCAGCAGCCCCTCGGGGGGGCGAACCGGGGAGCTGTTTTTT. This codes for CASSPSGGRTGELFF. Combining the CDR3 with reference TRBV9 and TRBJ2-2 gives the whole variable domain DSGVTQTPKHLITATGQRVTLRCSPRSGDLSVYWYQQSLDQGLQFLIQYYNGEERAKGNILERFSAQQFPDLHSELNLSSLELGDSALYFCASSPSGGRTGELFFGEGSRLTVL.

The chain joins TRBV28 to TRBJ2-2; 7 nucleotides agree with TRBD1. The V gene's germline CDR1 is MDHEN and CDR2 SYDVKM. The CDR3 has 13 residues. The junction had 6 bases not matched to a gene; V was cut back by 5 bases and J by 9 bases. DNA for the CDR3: TGTGCCAGCAGTACAGGGGACAATTGGGAGCTGTTTTTT. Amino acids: CASSTGDNWELFF.

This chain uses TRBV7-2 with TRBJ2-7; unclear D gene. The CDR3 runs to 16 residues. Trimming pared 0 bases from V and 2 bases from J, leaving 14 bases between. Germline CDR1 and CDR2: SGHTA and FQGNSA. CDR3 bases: TGTGCCAGCAGCTTAGCGCTGGCGGACGCCCCCTACGAGCAGTACTTC. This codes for CASSLALADAPYEQYF.

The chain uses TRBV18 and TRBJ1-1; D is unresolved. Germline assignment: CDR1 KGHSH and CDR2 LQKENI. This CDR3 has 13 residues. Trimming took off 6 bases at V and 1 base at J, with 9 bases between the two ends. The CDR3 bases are TGTGCCAGCTCTACGGACGGGAACACTGAAGCTTTCTTT. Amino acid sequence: CASSTDGNTEAFF.

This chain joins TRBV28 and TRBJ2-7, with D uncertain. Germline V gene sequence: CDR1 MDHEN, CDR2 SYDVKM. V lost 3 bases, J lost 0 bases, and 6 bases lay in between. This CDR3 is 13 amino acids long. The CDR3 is CASSFGSSYEQYF. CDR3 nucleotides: TGTGCCAGCAGTTTTGGCAGCTCCTACGAGCAGTACTTC. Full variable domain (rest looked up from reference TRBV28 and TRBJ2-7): DVKVTQSSRYLVKRTGEKVFLECVQDMDHENMFWYRQDPGLGLRLIYFSYDVKMKEKGDIPEGYSVSREKKERFSLILESASTNQTSMYLCASSFGSSYEQYFGPGTRLTVT.